The T cell receptor beta chain described here comes from a study of CD8+CD57+ T cells in acquired aplastic anemia. The overall study: Yields of DNA that came from sorted CD4+ and CD8+ cells averaged about 2.9 ug.

It was patients with CD8+CD57+ cell expansion by flow cytometry who were chosen for sequencing. Patients were therapy-naive when their blood was sampled. Genomic DNA acted as the template from which TCR beta VDJ combination and CDR3 sequence profiling were carried out. MiXCR was run by TCRdb on the reads, yielding one entry per CDR3 protein. The table lists about 240,000 distinct CDR3 sequences, more than 45% of them singletons, with 7% to 9.5% in the top ten. CDR3 length: 15 residues. The ends lost 1 base at V and 7 bases at J; junction bases unmatched: 6. Germline loops: CDR1 SGHTA, CDR2 FQGNSA. The sequence was obtained from a human donor with aplastic anemia. Sequences were obtained from sorted CD4+, CD8+, or CD8+CD57+ T cells (not recorded which) from PBMCs. This chain joins TRBV7-2 and TRBJ1-5; 8 positions match TRBD1. Here the CDR3 DNA reads TGTGCCAGCAGCTTAGGACAGGGGATGAGCCAGCCCCAGCATTTT. It specifies CASSLGQGMSQPQHF.